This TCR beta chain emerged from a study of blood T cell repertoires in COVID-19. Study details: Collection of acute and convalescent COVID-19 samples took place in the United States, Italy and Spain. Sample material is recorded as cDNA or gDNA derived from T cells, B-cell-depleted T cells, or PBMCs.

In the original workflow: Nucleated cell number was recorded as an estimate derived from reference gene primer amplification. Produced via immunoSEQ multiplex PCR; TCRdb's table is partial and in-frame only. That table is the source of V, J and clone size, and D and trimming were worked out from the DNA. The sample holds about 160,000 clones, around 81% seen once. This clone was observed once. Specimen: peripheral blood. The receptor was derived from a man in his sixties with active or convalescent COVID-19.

The CDR3 nucleotides are TGTGCCAGCAGCTTTTCGGGACAGTCAGGCACAGATACGCAGTATTTT. It specifies CASSFSGQSGTDTQYF. The chain couples TRBV5-5 to TRBJ2-3; TRBD1 matches 7 bases. Trimming cost V 2 bases and J 1 base; bases outside gene matches: 7. Germline V lookup: CDR1 SGHKS, CDR2 YYEKEE (reference sequence). The CDR3 is 16 residues long. The variable domain in full, completed from reference TRBV5-5 and TRBJ2-3, reads DAGVTQSPTHLIKTRGQQVTLRCSPISGHKSVSWYQQVLGQGPQFIFQYYEKEERGRGNFPDRFSARQFPNYSSELNVNALLLGDSALYLCASSFSGQSGTDTQYFGPGTRLTVL.